These 4 T cell receptor beta chains were all obtained from the same sample, sequenced in a study of cytomegalovirus exposure and HLA in healthy donors. The PCR had 60 Vbeta and 13 Jbeta primers. Assay used: immunoSEQ multiplex PCR; TCRdb lists only in-frame clones, some missing. The sample holds 60,000 to 85,000 clones, around 81% seen once. Sequencing was done on a sample of PBMCs. The receptors stem from a man aged 40-49 years in good health and CMV-seronegative.

The rearrangement joins TRBV5-1 to TRBJ2-1; 8 nucleotides align to TRBD1. Per the germline V gene, CDR1 is SGHRS and CDR2 is YFSETQ. CDR3 length: 13 residues. Trimming at V came to 3 bases and at J to 9 bases, leaving 5 bases not matched to a gene. The CDR3 spells CASSSGQGIEQFF. As DNA, the CDR3 is TGCGCCAGCAGCTCCGGACAGGGCATTGAGCAGTTCTTC.

The gene calls are TRBV25-1 and TRBJ1-1, with TRBD1 as a possible D gene (5 bases). CDR1 and CDR2 (germline): MGHDK, SYGVNS. The V end was cut by 6 bases, the J end by 0 bases, with 17 bases between. CDR3 length: 16 amino acids. CDR3 residues: CASRDQGTLMNTEAFF. The DNA of the CDR3 is TGTGCCAGCAGGGACCAGGGAACACTCATGAACACTGAAGCTTTCTTT.

The rearrangement uses TRBV4-2 and TRBJ1-5; 11 bases line up with TRBD1. The CDR3 length is 16 residues. Germline CDR1 is LGHNA and CDR2 is YNFKEQ. V was clipped by 0 bases and J by 6 bases; unmatched bases: 4. CDR3 loop: CASSQEPGQGGQPQHF. The CDR3 DNA sequence: TGTGCCAGCAGCCAAGAACCGGGACAGGGGGGTCAGCCCCAGCATTTT.

The chain combines TRBV6-5 with TRBJ1-2, with TRBD1 as a possible D gene (5 bases). V was pared by 6 bases and J by 1 base, with 12 bases between. The CDR3 covers 14 residues. Germline V CDR1 and CDR2: MNHEY, SVGAGI. CDR3 DNA sequence: TGTGCCAGCAGAAAGATAGGGGATAACTATGGCTACACCTTC. It translates to CASRKIGDNYGYTF.